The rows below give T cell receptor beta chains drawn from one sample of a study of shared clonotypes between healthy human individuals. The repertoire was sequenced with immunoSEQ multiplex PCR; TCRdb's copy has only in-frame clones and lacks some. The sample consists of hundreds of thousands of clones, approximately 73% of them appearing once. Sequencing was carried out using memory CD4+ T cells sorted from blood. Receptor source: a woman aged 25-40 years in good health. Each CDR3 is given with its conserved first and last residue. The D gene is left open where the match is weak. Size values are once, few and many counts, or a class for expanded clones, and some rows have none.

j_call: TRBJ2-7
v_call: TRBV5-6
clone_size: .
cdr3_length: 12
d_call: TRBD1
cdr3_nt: TGTGCCAGCAGCTTGGGTGGACAGGGTCAGTACTTC
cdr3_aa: CASSLGGQGQYF

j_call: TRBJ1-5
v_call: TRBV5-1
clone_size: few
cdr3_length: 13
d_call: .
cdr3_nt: TGCGCCAGCAGCTTAAATGAGGATCAGCCCCAGCATTTT
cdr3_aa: CASSLNEDQPQHF

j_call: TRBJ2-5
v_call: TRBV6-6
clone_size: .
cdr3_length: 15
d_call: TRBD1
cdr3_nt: TGTGCCAGCAGTTACCCCGGGACAGGACAAGAGACCCAGTACTTC
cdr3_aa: CASSYPGTGQETQYF

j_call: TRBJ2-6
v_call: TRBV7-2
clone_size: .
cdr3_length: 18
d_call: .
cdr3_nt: TGTGCCAGCAGCTTGCCCCCAGGGGTCGTCTCTGGGGCCAACGTCCTGACTTTC
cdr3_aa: CASSLPPGVVSGANVLTF

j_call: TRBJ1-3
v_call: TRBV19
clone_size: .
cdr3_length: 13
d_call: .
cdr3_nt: TGTGCCAGTATCGCGGTGTGGGGAAACACCATATATTTT
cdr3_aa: CASIAVWGNTIYF

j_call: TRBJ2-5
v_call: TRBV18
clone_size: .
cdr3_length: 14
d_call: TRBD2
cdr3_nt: TGTGCCAGCTCACCAAACAGCGGGGGTGAGACCCAGTACTTC
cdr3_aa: CASSPNSGGETQYF

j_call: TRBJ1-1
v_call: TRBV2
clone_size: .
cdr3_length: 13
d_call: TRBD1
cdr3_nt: TGTGCCAGCAGTAGGACAGGGGGCACTGAAGCTTTCTTT
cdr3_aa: CASSRTGGTEAFF

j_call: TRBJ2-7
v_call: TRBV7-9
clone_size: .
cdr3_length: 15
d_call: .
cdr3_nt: TGTGCCAGCAGCAAACAGTTGGGGGTAGGGGACGAGCAGTACTTC
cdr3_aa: CASSKQLGVGDEQYF

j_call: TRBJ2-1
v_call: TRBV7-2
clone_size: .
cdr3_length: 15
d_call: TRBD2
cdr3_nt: TGTGCCAGCAGCTTAGGTAGCGGGAGGAGTAATGAGCAGTTCTTC
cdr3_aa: CASSLGSGRSNEQFF

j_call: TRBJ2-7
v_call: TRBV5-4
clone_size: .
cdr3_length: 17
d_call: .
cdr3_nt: TGTGCCAGCAGCCCTGGGTGGGCCAGGGGCCCTCCCTACGAGCAGTACTTC
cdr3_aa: CASSPGWARGPPYEQYF

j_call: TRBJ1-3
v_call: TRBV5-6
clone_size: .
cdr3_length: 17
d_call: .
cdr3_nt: TGTGCCAGCAGCCTGCCGGGACGGCATCTTTCTGGAAACACCATATATTTT
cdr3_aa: CASSLPGRHLSGNTIYF

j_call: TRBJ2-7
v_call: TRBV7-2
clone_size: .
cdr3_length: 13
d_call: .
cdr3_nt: TGTGCCAGCAGCTTGCTAGCTTCGTCCGAGCAGTACTTC
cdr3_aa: CASSLLASSEQYF

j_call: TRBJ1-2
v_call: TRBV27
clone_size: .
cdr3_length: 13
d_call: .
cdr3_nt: TGTGCCAGCAGTTTGAGTGGAGGGGGGAGCTACACCTTC
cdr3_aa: CASSLSGGGSYTF

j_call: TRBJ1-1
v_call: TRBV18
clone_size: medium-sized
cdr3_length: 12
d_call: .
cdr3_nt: TGTGCCAGCTCAGGGCCCGGGATTGAAGCTTTCTTT
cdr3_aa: CASSGPGIEAFF

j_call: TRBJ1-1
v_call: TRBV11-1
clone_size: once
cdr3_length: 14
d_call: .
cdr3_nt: TGTGCCAGCACCCTAATACAGGTACACACTGAAGCTTTCTTT
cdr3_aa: CASTLIQVHTEAFF

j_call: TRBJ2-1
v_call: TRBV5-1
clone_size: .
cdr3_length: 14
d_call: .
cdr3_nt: TGCGCCAGCACTAGAAGCTCCTACAATGAGCATCACTTCTTC
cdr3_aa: CASTRSSYNEHHFF

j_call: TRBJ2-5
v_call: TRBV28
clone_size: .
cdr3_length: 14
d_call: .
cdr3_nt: TGTGCCAGCAGCGAAACAGGGAGGGGAGAGACCCAGTACTTC
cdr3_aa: CASSETGRGETQYF

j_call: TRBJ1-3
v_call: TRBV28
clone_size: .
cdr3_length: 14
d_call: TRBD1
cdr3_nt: TGTGCCAGCCAAACAGGGGGCAGGGTGGACACCATATATTTT
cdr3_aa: CASQTGGRVDTIYF

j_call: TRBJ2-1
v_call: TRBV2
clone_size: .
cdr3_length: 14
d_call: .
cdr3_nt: TGTGCCAGCAGTGTAAGGCTGGGGGCCAATGAGCAGTTCTTC
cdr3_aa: CASSVRLGANEQFF

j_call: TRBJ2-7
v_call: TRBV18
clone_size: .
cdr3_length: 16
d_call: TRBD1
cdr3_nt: TGTGCCAGCTCATTCCGGGACAGCCTATCTACCTACGAGCAGTACTTC
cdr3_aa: CASSFRDSLSTYEQYF

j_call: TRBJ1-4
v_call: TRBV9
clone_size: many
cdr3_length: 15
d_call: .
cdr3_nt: TGTGCCAGCAGCGGTCGGGTAACGACTAATGAAAAACTGTTTTTT
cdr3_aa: CASSGRVTTNEKLFF

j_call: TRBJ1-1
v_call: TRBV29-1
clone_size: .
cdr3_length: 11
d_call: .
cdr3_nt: TGCAGCGTGCAGAGGAACACTGAAGCTTTCTTT
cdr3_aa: CSVQRNTEAFF

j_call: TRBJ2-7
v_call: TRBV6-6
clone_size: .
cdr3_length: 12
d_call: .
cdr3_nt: TGTGCCAGCAGTGCAGGGTTCCTGGAGCAGTACTTC
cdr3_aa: CASSAGFLEQYF

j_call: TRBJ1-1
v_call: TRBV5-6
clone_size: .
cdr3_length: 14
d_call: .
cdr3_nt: TGTGCCAGCAGCTTGACGGACCGAAGTACTGAAGCTTTCTTT
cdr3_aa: CASSLTDRSTEAFF

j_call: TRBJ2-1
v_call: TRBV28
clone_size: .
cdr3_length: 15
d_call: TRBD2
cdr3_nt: TGTGCCAGCAGACCTACTAGCGGGAGGTACAATGAGCAGTTCTTC
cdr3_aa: CASRPTSGRYNEQFF

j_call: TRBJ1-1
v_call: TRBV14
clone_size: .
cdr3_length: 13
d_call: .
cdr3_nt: TGTGCCAGCAGCCAACAGATGAACACTGAAGCTTTCTTT
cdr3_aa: CASSQQMNTEAFF

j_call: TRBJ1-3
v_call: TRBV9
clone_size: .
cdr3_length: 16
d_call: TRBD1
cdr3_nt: TGTGCCAGCAGCTATTTGGACAGGGCCTCTGGAAACACCATATATTTT
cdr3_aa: CASSYLDRASGNTIYF

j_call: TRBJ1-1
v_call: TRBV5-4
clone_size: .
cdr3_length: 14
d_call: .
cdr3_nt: TGTGCCAGCAGTTTCGACAGCTCGAACACTGAAGCTTTCTTT
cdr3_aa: CASSFDSSNTEAFF

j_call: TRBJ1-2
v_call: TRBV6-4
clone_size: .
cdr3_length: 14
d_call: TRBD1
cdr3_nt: TGTGCCAGCAGTGCCACGGACAGGGGCGAAGGCTACACCTTC
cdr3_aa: CASSATDRGEGYTF

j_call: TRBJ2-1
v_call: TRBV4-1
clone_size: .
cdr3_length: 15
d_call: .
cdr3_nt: TGCGCCAGCAGCCCTCCCGCGCTTGGGTACAATGAGCAGTTCTTC
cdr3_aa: CASSPPALGYNEQFF

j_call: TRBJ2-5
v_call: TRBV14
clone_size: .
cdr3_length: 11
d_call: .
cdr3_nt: TGTGCCAGCAGCCGGAGGGAGACCCAGTACTTC
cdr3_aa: CASSRRETQYF

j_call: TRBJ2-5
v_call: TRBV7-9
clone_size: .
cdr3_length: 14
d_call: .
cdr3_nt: TGTGCCAGCAGCCCCTCTAATGCTGAAGAGACCCAGTACTTC
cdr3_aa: CASSPSNAEETQYF

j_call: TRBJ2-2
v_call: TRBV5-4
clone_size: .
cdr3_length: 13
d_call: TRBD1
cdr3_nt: TGTGCCAGCAGGGACAGGGGGTACGGGGAGCTGTTTTTT
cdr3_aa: CASRDRGYGELFF

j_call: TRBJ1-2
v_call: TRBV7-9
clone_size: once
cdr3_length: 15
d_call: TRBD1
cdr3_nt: TGTGCCAGCACGTGGGACAGGGGCGCTAACTATGGCTACACCTTC
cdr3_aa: CASTWDRGANYGYTF

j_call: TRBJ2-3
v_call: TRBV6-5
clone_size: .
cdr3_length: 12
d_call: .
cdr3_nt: TGTGCCAGCCTGGGGTCGGGAGATACGCAGTATTTT
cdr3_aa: CASLGSGDTQYF

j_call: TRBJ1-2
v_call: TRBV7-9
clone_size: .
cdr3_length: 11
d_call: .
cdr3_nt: TGTGCCAGCAGCCGCCAGGGTGGCTACACCTTC
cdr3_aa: CASSRQGGYTF

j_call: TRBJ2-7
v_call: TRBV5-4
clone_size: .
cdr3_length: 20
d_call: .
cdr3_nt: TGTGCCAGCAGTCAACAGGGCTTACGCGGGGGAGCACCACGGTCCTACGAGCAGTACTTC
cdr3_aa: CASSQQGLRGGAPRSYEQYF

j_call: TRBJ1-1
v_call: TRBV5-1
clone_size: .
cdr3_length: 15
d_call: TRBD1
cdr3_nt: TGCGCCAGCAGCTTGGATAAGGGGGCGGGTACTGAAGCTTTCTTT
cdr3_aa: CASSLDKGAGTEAFF

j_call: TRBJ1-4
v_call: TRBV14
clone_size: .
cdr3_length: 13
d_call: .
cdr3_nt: TGTGCCAGCAGTCTCCCGGCGAATGAAAAACTGTTTTTT
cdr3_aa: CASSLPANEKLFF

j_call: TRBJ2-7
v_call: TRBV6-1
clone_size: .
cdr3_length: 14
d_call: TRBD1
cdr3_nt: TGTGCCAGCACCAAGACAGGGGAAACCTACGAGCAGTACTTC
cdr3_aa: CASTKTGETYEQYF

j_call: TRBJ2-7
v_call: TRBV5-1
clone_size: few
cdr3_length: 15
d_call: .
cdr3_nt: TGCGCCAGCAGCTTGGCCCTGGACAGCTCCTACGAGCAGTACTTC
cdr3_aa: CASSLALDSSYEQYF

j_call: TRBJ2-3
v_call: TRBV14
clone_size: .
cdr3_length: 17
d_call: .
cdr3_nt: TGTGCCAGCAGCCAAGATCTGGTAGCGGTGGTATCAGATACGCAGTATTTT
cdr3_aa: CASSQDLVAVVSDTQYF

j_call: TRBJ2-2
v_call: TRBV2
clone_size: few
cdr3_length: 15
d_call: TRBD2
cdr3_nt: TGTGCCAGCAGTGAAGCGAGACTAGCCGTCGGGGAGCTGTTTTTT
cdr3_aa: CASSEARLAVGELFF

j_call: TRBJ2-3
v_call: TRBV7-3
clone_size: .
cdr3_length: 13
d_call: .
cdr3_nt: TGTGCCAGCAGCTTAGCTAGCACAGATACGCAGTATTTT
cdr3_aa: CASSLASTDTQYF

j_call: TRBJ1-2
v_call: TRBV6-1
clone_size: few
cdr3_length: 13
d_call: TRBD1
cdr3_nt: TGTGCCAGCGCCCAACAGGGGGCGGCTGGCTACACCTTC
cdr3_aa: CASAQQGAAGYTF

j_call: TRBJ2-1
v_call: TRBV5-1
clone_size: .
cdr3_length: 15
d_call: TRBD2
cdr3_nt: TGCGCCAGCCGCGTAGCGGGAGTGTCAAGCAATGAGCAGTTCTTC
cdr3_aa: CASRVAGVSSNEQFF

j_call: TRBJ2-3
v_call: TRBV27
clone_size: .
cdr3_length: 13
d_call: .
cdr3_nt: TGTGCCAGCAGTCCCGGCCGCACAGATACGCAGTATTTT
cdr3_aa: CASSPGRTDTQYF

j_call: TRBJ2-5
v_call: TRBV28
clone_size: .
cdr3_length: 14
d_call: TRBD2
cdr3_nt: TGTGCCAGCAGTCGTCTAGCGGGACAAGAGACCCAGTACTTC
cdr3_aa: CASSRLAGQETQYF

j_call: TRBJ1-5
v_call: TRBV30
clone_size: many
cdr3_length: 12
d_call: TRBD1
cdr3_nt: TGTGCCTGGGCCACAGGGGATCAGCCCCAGCATTTT
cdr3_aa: CAWATGDQPQHF

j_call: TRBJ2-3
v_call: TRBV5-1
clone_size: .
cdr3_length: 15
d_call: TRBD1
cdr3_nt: TGCGCCAGCAGCTTGGCGCGACAGGGCTCAGATACGCAGTATTTT
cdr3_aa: CASSLARQGSDTQYF

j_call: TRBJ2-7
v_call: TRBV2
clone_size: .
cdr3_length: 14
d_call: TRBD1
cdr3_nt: TGTGCCAGCATAAGGGGGCAGCGGTCGGGCGAGCAGTACTTC
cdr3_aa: CASIRGQRSGEQYF

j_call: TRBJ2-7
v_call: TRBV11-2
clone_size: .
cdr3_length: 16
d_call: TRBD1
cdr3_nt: TGTGCCAGCAGCTCGGTCCCGGGACAGGGGACCCACGAGCAGTACTTC
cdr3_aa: CASSSVPGQGTHEQYF

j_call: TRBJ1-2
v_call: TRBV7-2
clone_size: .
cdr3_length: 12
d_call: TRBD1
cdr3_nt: TGTGCCAGCAGCTCGACAGGGGGAGGCTACACCTTC
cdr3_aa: CASSSTGGGYTF